This T cell receptor beta chain was observed in a study of CD8 T cells in Susac syndrome. Details on this clonotype: Antigen: not known.

Study conclusions and caveats: The authors acknowledged that their TCR sequencing and HLA analysis involved a relatively small number of individuals.

Random hexamers were used to reverse transcribe 0.5 to 1 ug of RNA. The immunoSEQ assay covered 54 Vbeta and 13 Jbeta segments for CDR3. TCRdb reanalysed the immunoSEQ multiplex PCR reads using MiXCR and keeps one entry per CDR3 protein. The data show some 95,000 distinct CDR3 sequences, over 80% seen once. Trimming took 1 base from V and 4 from J, leaving 10 bases between them. This CDR3 has 14 residues. Per germline, CDR1 SEHNR and CDR2 FQNEAQ (reference sequence). While CD8+ and CD4+ T cells were isolated negatively, TEMRA cells were enriched by FACS. This clonotype originated in a human donor in good health. Sequenced sample: CD8+ T cells from PBMCs. This chain connects TRBV7-9 to TRBJ1-1; the D gene is possibly TRBD1 (5 bases). The CDR3 reads CASSLGGGPTEAFF. DNA of the CDR3: TGTGCCAGCAGCTTAGGCGGGGGTCCCACTGAAGCTTTCTTT.